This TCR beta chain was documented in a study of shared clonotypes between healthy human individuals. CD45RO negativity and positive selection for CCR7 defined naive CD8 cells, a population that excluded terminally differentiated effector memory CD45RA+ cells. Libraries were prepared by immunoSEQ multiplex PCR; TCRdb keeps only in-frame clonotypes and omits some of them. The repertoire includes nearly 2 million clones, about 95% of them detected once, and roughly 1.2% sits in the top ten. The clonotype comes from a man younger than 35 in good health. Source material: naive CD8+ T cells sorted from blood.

CDR3 sequence reads: CASSLLTGLGDNEQFF. CDR3 in DNA: TGTGCCAGCAGCTTATTGACAGGGTTAGGCGACAATGAGCAGTTCTTC. The V and J genes are TRBV11-2 and TRBJ2-1; 7 bases map to TRBD1. Germline V lookup: CDR1 SGHAT, CDR2 FQNNGV. Unmatched junction bases numbered 9, after V lost 2 bases and J lost 5 bases. The CDR3 covers 16 residues.